A single sample gave rise to the 10 T cell receptor beta chains below, sequenced in a study of cytomegalovirus exposure and HLA in healthy donors. Primers included in the PCR were 60 Vbeta and 13 Jbeta primers. Method: immunoSEQ multiplex PCR; TCRdb's copy keeps in-frame clones and lacks some. The data hold 200,000 or so clones, with approximately 85% observed a single time. Sequencing was done on a sample of PBMCs. All receptors derive from a woman between 18 and 29 years old in good health and CMV-seronegative.

V is TRBV28 and J is TRBJ1-2, with TRBD1 matching over 11 bases. This CDR3 is built from 15 residues. Germline V gene data show CDR1 as MDHEN and CDR2 as SYDVKM. Trimming removed 2 bases from V and 8 bases from J; junction bases left unmatched: 7. CDR3 loop: CASSLGQGANLGYTF. The CDR3 DNA is TGTGCCAGCAGTTTAGGACAGGGGGCTAATTTGGGCTACACCTTC.

This clone was detected once. This sequence joins TRBV4-1 and TRBJ1-5, with no clear D. Trimming stripped 0 bases from V and 4 bases from J, with 13 bases between. Germline lookup yields CDR1 MGHRA and CDR2 YSYEKL. CDR3 length: 16 amino acids. The DNA for the CDR3 is TGCGCCAGCAGCCAAGAAATTAATAGTTTTAATCAGCCCCAGCATTTT. Translation gives CASSQEINSFNQPQHF.

The genes are TRBV2 and TRBJ1-5; 7 bases map to TRBD1. Germline values: CDR1 SNHLY, CDR2 FYNNEI. Trimming took 10 bases from V and 3 from J; bases not matched to a gene: 6. The CDR3 covers 13 residues. The CDR3 coding sequence is TGTGCCACTTCGGGACAGCTCAATCAGCCCCAGCATTTT. It translates to CATSGQLNQPQHF.

This chain links TRBV30 with TRBJ1-4; TRBD1 matches 7 bases. CDR3 size: 16 residues. From germline, CDR1 is GTSNPN and CDR2 SVGIG (reference sequence). V gave up 1 base and J gave up 8 bases; unmatched junction bases: 13. Here the CDR3 DNA reads TGTGCCTGGAGTGCCTCGAGGACAGGTGATTTCGAAAAACTGTTTTTT. As protein: CAWSASRTGDFEKLFF.

The J gene is TRBJ1-2, the V gene TRBV25-1; 12 positions match TRBD1. The CDR3 extends over 17 amino acids. Trimming removed 1 base from V and 8 bases from J; junction bases left unmatched: 11. Germline assignment: CDR1 MGHDK and CDR2 SYGVNS. CDR3 nucleotides: TGTGCCAGCAGTGAATGGGGAGAGGGACAGGGGGCGCAGGGCTACACCTTC. Protein sequence: CASSEWGEGQGAQGYTF.

This CDR3 reads CASSAGRADTQYF. The DNA of the CDR3 is TGTGCCAGCAGTGCCGGGAGGGCAGATACGCAGTATTTT. The gene calls are TRBV6-1 and TRBJ2-3, with TRBD2 matching 8 bases. The germline V gene encodes CDR1 MNHNS and CDR2 SASEGT. This CDR3 comprises 13 residues. Trimming removed 4 bases from V and 4 bases from J; junction bases left unmatched: 1.

The sample holds one count of this clone. The chain recombines TRBV6-5 with TRBJ2-5; unclear D gene. Germline CDR1 and CDR2: MNHEY and SVGAGI. The CDR3 has 12 amino acids. Trimming pared 5 bases from V and 5 bases from J, leaving 9 bases between. This CDR3 reads CASSTVRETQYF. For the CDR3, the DNA is TGTGCCAGCAGTACGGTTCGGGAGACCCAGTACTTC.

The V and J genes are TRBV27 and TRBJ2-5, with D unresolved. The last part of the DNA fits TRBJ2-7 better; the J call may be wrong. CDR1 and CDR2 from the germline V gene are MNHEY and SMNVEV (reference sequence). The CDR3 runs 13 residues. The CDR3 is CASASGGSYEQYF. The CDR3 DNA reads as TGTGCCAGCGCCTCCGGCGGCTCCTACGAGCAGTACTTC.

V usage is TRBV30 and J usage is TRBJ1-4, with D hard to call. The germline V and J ends were trimmed by 2 bases and 7 bases, with 11 bases remaining between them. The CDR3 totals 13 residues. CDR1 GTSNPN and CDR2 SVGIG come from the germline V gene (reference sequence). The CDR3 reads CAWSKQSREKLFF. CDR3 bases: TGTGCCTGGAGTAAACAGAGCCGTGAAAAACTGTTTTTT.

This rearrangement joins TRBV6-1 to TRBJ2-7; TRBD2 matches at 11 bases. From germline, CDR1 is MNHNS and CDR2 SASEGT. This CDR3 has 14 amino acids. V dropped 5 bases and J dropped 4; count of bases not matched to a gene: 4. The CDR3 sequence is CASSNGLAGYEQYF. The CDR3 DNA is TGTGCCAGCAGTAATGGACTAGCGGGTTACGAGCAGTACTTC.